The 12 T cell receptor beta chains below were found in one sample sequenced in a study of blood T cell repertoires in COVID-19. Data came from immunoSEQ multiplex PCR; TCRdb stores just in-frame clones and leaves some out. Here the sample spans about 200,000 clones, roughly four fifths being singletons. The sample taken for sequencing was PBMCs or T cells enriched from blood (not recorded which). These receptors originate from a woman between 45 and 60 years old who had been exposed to COVID-19.

The J gene is TRBJ2-1, the V gene TRBV19; 7 bases align to TRBD2. Germline-derived CDR1 and CDR2 are LNHDA and SQIVND (reference sequence). This CDR3 region has 13 residues. V dropped 4 bases and J dropped 8; count of bases not matched to a gene: 5. The CDR3 bases are TGTGCCAGTAGTAGGACTAGAGGCGATGAGCAGTTCTTC. As protein: CASSRTRGDEQFF.

With regard to this clone: The same CDR3 is also encoded by other DNA sequences in this sample. This chain uses TRBV19 with TRBJ1-2; D unresolved. V lost 0 bases and J 2 bases, leaving 7 bases between the germline ends. CDR3 length: 14 residues. CDR1 is LNHDA and CDR2 is SQIVND in the germline V gene (reference sequence). CDR3 in DNA: TGTGCCAGTAGTATAGATCGGGGAAACTATGGCTACACCTTC. This sequence encodes CASSIDRGNYGYTF.

CDR3: CATQGVPDTQYF. The DNA of the CDR3 is TGTGCCACACAGGGGGTACCAGATACGCAGTATTTT. This sequence joins TRBV10-3 and TRBJ2-3; 8 positions agree with TRBD1. The length of the CDR3 is 12 residues. The trim removed 10 bases at V and 4 bases at J, leaving 4 bases unmatched. From germline, CDR1 is ENHRY and CDR2 SYGVKD.

The chain couples TRBV7-9 to TRBJ2-5; TRBD1 agrees at 8 bases. Germline V lookup: CDR1 SEHNR, CDR2 FQNEAQ (reference sequence). CDR3 length equals 15 residues. V was clipped by 1 base and J by 5 bases; unmatched bases: 6. The CDR3 nucleotides read TGTGCCAGCAGCTTAGGCGGACAGGGAGGTGAGACCCAGTACTTC. Protein sequence: CASSLGGQGGETQYF.

The chain is built from TRBV20-1 and TRBJ2-5; 9 bases are shared with TRBD1. Germline trimming cut 5 bases from V and 5 bases from J; bases unmatched to any gene: 0. CDR1 and CDR2 (germline): DFQATT, SNEGSKA (reference sequence). The length of the CDR3 is 11 residues. The CDR3 is CSAGTGETQYF. The CDR3 DNA follows: TGCAGTGCTGGGACAGGGGAGACCCAGTACTTC.

The chain combines TRBV5-1 with TRBJ1-1; TRBD1 might be the D (6 bases). Trimming left V 7 bases short and J 2 bases short, with 15 bases between. The germline V gene has CDR1 SGHRS and CDR2 YFSETQ. The CDR3 runs to 14 residues. CDR3 residues: CASSVEGHNTEAFF. CDR3 DNA sequence: TGCGCCAGCTCCGTCGAGGGACACAACACTGAAGCTTTCTTT.

The chain carries TRBV24-1 and TRBJ2-3, with TRBD2 identical over 10 bases. Germline CDR1 reads KGHDR; CDR2 reads SFDVKD. This CDR3 comprises 14 residues. With V trimmed by 8 bases and J by 5 bases, 6 bases remained unmatched. The CDR3 DNA follows: TGTGCCACCAATCCTAGCGGGGGCCTAGATACGCAGTATTTT. Its protein product is CATNPSGGLDTQYF.

A single count supports this clone. The chain recombines TRBV19 with TRBJ1-2; TRBD1 is a possible D gene (5 bases). Germline assignment: CDR1 LNHDA and CDR2 SQIVND (reference sequence). The V end was cut by 1 base, the J end by 7 bases, with 10 bases between. The CDR3 spans 13 residues. For the CDR3, the DNA is TGTGCCAGTAGTATAGTACAGGCTACTGGCTACACCTTC. This gives the protein CASSIVQATGYTF. The complete variable domain, with remaining parts taken from reference TRBV19 and TRBJ1-2, reads DGGITQSPKYLFRKEGQNVTLSCEQNLNHDAMYWYRQDPGQGLRLIYYSQIVNDFQKGDIAEGYSVSREKKESFPLTVTSAQKNPTAFYLCASSIVQATGYTFGSGTRLTVV.

The genes are TRBV24-1 and TRBJ1-2; D unclear. CDR3 length: 11 amino acids. V dropped 8 bases and J dropped 7 bases, with 10 bases sitting between them. CDR1 is KGHDR, CDR2 SFDVKD, per germline. The CDR3 region has the DNA TGTGCCACCAAGGCTCCGGGTGGCTACACCTTC. Translated, it gives CATKAPGGYTF.

The chain carries TRBV7-2 and TRBJ1-2, with D possibly TRBD1 on 5 matching bases. Trimming removed 1 base from V and 8 bases from J, with 14 bases in between. Germline V gene sequence: CDR1 SGHTA, CDR2 FQGNSA. CDR3 length equals 14 residues. This chain's CDR3 is CASSLGGGGLGYTF. CDR3 DNA sequence: TGTGCCAGCAGCTTAGGGGGGGGAGGGTTAGGCTACACCTTC.

The chain recombines TRBV3-1 (or the pseudogene TRBV3-2) with TRBJ2-5; 10 nucleotides line up with TRBD2. CDR3 length equals 16 residues. Germline V gives CDR1 LGHDT, CDR2 YNNKEL (reference sequence). Trimming at V came to 4 bases and at J to 3 bases, leaving 8 bases not matched to a gene. The CDR3 bases are TGTGCCAGCAGCCCCCTTCGAGCGGGGGGGAAAGAGACCCAGTACTTC. Amino acid sequence: CASSPLRAGGKETQYF.

The chain carries TRBV6-2 or TRBV6-3 and TRBJ1-5; TRBD1 agrees at 9 bases. V lost 5 bases to trimming and J lost 4 bases; unmatched junction nucleotides: 12. The CDR3 totals 17 residues. Germline V lookup: CDR1 MNHEY, CDR2 SVGEGT. CDR3 sequence reads: CASSPPGGGQGNQPQHF. As DNA, the CDR3 is TGTGCCAGCAGTCCACCTGGTGGGGGACAGGGTAATCAGCCCCAGCATTTT.